This T cell receptor (beta chain) was documented in a study of response to subunit inactivated influenza vaccine. General study points: Authors suggested seasonal influenza vaccinations each recruit few new T cells.

CDR1 and CDR2 (germline): MGHDK, SYGVNS. This CDR3 has 14 residues. V lost 5 bases to trimming and J lost 1 base; unmatched junction nucleotides: 4. This clonotype was detected a few times. Its antigen is still unknown. TCRdb re-derived calls from the RT-PCR reads in MiXCR, one entry per CDR3 protein. Seen here are approximately 500,000 distinct CDR3 sequences, 10% to 15% observed once, and the top ten hold about an eighth. The material was PBMCs from blood, obtained about 40 days after vaccination. This rearrangement joins TRBV25-1 to TRBJ2-7, with 8 bases aligning to TRBD1. The sequence was collected from a man aged 50-59 years who received an inactivated influenza vaccine. The DNA of the CDR3 is TGTGCCAGCAGTTCACAGGGGGTTTCCTACGAGCAGTACTTC. This encodes CASSSQGVSYEQYF.